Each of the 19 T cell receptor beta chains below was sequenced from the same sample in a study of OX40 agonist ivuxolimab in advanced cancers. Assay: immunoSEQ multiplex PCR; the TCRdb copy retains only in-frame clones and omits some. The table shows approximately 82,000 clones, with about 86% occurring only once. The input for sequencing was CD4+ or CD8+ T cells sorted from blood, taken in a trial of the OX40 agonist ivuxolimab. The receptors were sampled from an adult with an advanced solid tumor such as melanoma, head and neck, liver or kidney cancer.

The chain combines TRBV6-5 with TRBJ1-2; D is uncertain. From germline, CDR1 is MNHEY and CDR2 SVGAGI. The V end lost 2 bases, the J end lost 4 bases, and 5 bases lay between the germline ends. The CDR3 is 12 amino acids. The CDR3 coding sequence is TGTGCCAGCAGTTACAGGTTCTATGGCTACACCTTC. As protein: CASSYRFYGYTF.

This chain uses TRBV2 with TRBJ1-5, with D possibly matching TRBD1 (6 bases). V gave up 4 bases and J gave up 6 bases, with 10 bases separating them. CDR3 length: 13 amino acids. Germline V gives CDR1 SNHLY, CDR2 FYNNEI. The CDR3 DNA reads TGTGCCAGCAGTGTCGGGGGCGGTCAGCCCCAGCATTTT. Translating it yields CASSVGGGQPQHF.

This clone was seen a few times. CDR3 nucleotides: TGTGCCAGCAGTCCCTCCGCGAGCGGACTTTACGAGCAGTACTTC. Translating it yields CASSPSASGLYEQYF. V and J are TRBV7-3 and TRBJ2-7; TRBD2 is a possible D gene (5 bases). This CDR3 has 15 amino acids. Germline lookup yields CDR1 SGHTA and CDR2 FQGTGA. V lost 6 bases to trimming and J lost 4 bases, with 19 bases between them.

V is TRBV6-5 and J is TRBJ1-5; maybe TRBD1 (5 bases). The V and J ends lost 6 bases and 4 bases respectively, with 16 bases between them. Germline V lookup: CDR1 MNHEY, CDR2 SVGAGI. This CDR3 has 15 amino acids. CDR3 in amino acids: CASSHDGARNQPQHF. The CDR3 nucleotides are TGTGCCAGCAGCCATGACGGGGCGAGGAATCAGCCCCAGCATTTT.

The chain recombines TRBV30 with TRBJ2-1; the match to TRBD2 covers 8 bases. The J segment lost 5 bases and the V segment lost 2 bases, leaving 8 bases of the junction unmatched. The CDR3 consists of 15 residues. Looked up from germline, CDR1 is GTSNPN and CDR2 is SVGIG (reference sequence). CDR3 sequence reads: CAWSRNGGAHNEQFF. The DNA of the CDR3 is TGTGCCTGGAGTAGAAACGGGGGGGCCCACAATGAGCAGTTCTTC.

The CDR3 region has the DNA TGTGCCAGCAGCTTGAGGGACAGTTGGGGTTCACCCCTCCACTTT. This translates into CASSLRDSWGSPLHF. V gene TRBV7-8 combines with J gene TRBJ1-6; 7 nucleotides align to TRBD1. The ends lost 3 bases at V and 9 bases at J; junction bases unmatched: 8. This CDR3 has 15 amino acids. The germline CDR1 and CDR2 sequences are SGHVS and FQNEAQ.

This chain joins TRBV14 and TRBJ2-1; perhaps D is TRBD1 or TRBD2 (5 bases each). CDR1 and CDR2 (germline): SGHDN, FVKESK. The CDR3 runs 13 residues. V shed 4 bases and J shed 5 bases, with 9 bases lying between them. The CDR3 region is CASSRGPNNEQFF. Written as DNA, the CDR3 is TGTGCCAGCAGCCGGGGACCAAACAATGAGCAGTTCTTC.

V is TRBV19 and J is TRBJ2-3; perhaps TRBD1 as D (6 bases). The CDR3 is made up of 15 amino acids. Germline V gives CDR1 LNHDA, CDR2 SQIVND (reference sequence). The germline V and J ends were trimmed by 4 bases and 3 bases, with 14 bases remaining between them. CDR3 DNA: TGTGCCAGTAGTAGGGCAGGGGTGAGAACAGATACGCAGTATTTT. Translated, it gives CASSRAGVRTDTQYF.

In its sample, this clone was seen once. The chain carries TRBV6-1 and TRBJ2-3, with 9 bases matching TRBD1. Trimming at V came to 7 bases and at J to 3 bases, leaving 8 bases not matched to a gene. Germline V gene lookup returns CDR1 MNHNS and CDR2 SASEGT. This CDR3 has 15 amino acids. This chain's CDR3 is CASIQYRGRTDTQYF. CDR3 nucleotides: TGTGCCAGCATCCAATACAGGGGGCGTACAGATACGCAGTATTTT.

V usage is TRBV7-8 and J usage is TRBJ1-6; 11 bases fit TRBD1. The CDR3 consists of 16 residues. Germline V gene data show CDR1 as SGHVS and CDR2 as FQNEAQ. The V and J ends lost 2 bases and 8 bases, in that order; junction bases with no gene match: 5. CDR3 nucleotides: TGTGCCAGCAGCTTACGCCCGGGACAGGGGGATTCACCCCTCCACTTT. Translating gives CASSLRPGQGDSPLHF.

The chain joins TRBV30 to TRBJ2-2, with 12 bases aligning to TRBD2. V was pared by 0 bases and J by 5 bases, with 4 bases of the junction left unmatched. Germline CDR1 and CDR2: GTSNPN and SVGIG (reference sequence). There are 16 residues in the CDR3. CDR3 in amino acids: CAWSVPGLAGTGELFF. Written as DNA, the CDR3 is TGTGCCTGGAGTGTTCCGGGACTAGCGGGTACCGGGGAGCTGTTTTTT.

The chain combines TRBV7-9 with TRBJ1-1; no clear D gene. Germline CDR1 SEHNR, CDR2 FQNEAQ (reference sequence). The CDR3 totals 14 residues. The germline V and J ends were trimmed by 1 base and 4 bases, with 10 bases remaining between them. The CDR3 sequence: CASSLVPATTEAFF. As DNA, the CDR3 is TGTGCCAGCAGCTTAGTTCCAGCCACCACTGAAGCTTTCTTT.

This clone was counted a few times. The CDR3 sequence: CSAKMNTEAFF. The CDR3 DNA is TGCAGTGCTAAGATGAACACTGAAGCTTTCTTT. The chain couples TRBV20-1 to TRBJ1-1; D call uncertain. Germline loops: CDR1 DFQATT, CDR2 SNEGSKA (reference sequence). CDR3 length equals 11 residues. The ends were cut back, 4 bases at V and 0 bases at J, with 3 bases in the middle.

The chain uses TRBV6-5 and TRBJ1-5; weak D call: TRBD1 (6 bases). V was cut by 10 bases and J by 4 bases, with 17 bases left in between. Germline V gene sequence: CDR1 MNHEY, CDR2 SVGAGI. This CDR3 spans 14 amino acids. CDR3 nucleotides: TGTGCCACGCGAACAGGGAACAGGAATCAGCCCCAGCATTTT. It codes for CATRTGNRNQPQHF.

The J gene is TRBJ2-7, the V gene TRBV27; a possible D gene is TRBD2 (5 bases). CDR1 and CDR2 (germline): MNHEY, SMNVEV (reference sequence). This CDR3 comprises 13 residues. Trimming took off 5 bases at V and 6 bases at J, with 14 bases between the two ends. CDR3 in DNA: TGTGCCAGCAGTGCCGGTGGGAGCGGCGAGCAGTACTTC. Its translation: CASSAGGSGEQYF.

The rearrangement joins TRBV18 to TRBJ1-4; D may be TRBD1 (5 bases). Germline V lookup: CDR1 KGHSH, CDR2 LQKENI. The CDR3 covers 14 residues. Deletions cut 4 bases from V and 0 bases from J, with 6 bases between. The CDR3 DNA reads TGTGCCAGCTCACGGGGCTCAACTAATGAAAAACTGTTTTTT. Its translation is CASSRGSTNEKLFF.

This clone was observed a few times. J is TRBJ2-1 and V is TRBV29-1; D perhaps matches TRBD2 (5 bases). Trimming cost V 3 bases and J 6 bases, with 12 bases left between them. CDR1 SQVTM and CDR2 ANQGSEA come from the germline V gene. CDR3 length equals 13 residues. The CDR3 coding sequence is TGCAGCGTTGATGGCAGCGGACCCAATGAGCAGTTCTTC. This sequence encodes CSVDGSGPNEQFF.

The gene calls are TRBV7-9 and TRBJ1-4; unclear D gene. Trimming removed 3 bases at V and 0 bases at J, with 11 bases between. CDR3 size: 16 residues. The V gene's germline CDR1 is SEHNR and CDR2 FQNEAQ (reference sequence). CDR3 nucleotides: TGTGCCAGCAGCTTTTACCTTTACGCAACTAATGAAAAACTGTTTTTT. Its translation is CASSFYLYATNEKLFF. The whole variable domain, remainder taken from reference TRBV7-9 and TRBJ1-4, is DTGVSQNPRHKITKRGQNVTFRCDPISEHNRLYWYRQTLGQGPEFLTYFQNEAQLEKSRLLSDRFSAERPKGSFSTLEIQRTEQGDSAMYLCASSFYLYATNEKLFFGSGTQLSVL.

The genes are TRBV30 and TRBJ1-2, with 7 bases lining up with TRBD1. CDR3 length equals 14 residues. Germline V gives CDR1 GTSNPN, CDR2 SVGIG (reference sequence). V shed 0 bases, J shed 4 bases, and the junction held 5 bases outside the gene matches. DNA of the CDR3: TGTGCCTGGAGTGTAGGAGGGGGCCCCTATGGCTACACCTTC. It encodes CAWSVGGGPYGYTF.